The entry below gives a single TCR beta chain sequence along with its context. The data were obtained in a study of T cell changes during pregnancy in multiple sclerosis. The germline gives CDR1 SGDLS, CDR2 YYNGEE. The ends were cut back, 0 bases at V and 5 bases at J, with 14 bases in the middle. This CDR3 is 15 amino acids long. TCRdb keeps only in-frame clones here, not all; method: immunoSEQ multiplex PCR. The sample includes about 100,000 clones, about nine tenths of them seen just once. This TCR came from a female donor with multiple sclerosis, enrolled in a pregnancy study. The sequenced sample was peripheral blood, obtained in the second trimester of pregnancy. The chain is built from TRBV9 and TRBJ2-5; TRBD2 is a possible D gene (6 bases). The DNA for the CDR3 is TGTGCCAGCAGCGTAGAGCTAGGGAGGACGGAGACCCAGTACTTC. Amino acids: CASSVELGRTETQYF.